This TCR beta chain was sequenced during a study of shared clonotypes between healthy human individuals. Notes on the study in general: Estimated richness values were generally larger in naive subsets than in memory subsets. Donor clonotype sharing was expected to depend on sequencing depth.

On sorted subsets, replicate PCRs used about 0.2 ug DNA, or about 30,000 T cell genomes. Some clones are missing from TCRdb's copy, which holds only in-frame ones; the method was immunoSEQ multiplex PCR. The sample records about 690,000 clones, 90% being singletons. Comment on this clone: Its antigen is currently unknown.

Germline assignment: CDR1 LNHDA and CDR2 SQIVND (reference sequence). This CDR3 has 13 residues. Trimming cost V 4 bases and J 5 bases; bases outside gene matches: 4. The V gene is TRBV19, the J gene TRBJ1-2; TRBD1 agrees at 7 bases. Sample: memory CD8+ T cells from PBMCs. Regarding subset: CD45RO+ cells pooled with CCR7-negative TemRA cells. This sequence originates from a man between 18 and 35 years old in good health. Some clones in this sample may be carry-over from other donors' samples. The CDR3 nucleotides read TGTGCCAGTAGTACGAGGGGGCGATATGGCTACACCTTC. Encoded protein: CASSTRGRYGYTF.